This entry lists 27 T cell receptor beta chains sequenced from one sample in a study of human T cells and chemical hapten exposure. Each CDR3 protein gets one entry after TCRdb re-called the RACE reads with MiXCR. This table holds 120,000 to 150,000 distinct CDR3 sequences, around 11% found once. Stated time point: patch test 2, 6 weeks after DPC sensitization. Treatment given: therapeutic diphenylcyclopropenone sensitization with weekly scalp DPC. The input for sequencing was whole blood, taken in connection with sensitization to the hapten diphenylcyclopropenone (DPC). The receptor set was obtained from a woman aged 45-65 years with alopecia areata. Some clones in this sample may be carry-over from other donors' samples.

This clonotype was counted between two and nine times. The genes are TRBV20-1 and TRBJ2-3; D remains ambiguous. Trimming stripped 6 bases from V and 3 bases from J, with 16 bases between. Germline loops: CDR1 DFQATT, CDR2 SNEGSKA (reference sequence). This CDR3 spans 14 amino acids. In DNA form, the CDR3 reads TGCAGTGCGGGCAGGACGGATAGGACAGATACGCAGTATTTT. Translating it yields CSAGRTDRTDTQYF.

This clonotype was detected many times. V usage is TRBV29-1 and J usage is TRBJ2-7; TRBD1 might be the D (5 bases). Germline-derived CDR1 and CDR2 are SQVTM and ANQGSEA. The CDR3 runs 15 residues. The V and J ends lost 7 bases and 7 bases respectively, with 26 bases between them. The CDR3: CSAGDLGQGMGEQYF. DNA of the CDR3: TGCAGCGCTGGAGACCTTGGGCAGGGAATGGGGGAGCAGTACTTC.

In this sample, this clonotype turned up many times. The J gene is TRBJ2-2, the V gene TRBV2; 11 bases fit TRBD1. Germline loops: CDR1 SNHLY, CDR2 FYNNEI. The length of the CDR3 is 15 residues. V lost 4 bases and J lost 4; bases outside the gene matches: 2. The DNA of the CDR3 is TGTGCCAGCAGTGCGGACAGGGGGCGCACCGGGGAGCTGTTTTTT. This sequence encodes CASSADRGRTGELFF.

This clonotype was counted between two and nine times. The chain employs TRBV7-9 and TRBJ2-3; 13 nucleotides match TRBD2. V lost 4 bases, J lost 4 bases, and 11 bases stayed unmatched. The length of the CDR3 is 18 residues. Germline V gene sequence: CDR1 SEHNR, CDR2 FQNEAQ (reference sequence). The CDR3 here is CASSSPGLAGARADTQYF. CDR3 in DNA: TGTGCCAGCAGCTCCCCCGGACTAGCGGGAGCGCGAGCAGATACGCAGTATTTT.

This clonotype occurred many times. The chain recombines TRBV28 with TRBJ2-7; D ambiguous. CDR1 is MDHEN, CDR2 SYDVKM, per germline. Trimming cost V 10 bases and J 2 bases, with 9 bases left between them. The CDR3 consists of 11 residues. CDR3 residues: CAIAGTYEQYF. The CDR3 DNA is TGTGCCATAGCTGGCACCTACGAGCAGTACTTC.

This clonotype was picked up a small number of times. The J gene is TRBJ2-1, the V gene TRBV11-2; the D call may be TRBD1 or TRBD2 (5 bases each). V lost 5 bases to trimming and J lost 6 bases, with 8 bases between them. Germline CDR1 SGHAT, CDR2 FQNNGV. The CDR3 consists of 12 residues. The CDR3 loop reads CASSRDRNEQFF. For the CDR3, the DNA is TGTGCCAGCAGCCGGGACCGCAATGAGCAGTTCTTC.

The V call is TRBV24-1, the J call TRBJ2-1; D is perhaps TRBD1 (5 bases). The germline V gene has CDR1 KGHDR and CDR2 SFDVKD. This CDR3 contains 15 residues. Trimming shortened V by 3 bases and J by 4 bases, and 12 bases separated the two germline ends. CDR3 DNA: TGTGCCACCAGTGATAGGGGCAGGTCGTACAATGAGCAGTTCTTC. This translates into CATSDRGRSYNEQFF.

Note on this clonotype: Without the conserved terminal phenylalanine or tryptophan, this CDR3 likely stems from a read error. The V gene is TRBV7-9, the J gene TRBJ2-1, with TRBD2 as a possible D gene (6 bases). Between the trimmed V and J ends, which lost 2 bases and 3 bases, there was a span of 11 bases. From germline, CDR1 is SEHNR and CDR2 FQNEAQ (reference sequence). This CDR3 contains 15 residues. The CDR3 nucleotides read TGTGCCAGCAGCTTAACGCGGGGTTACTACAATGAGCAGTTCTTA. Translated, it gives CASSLTRGYYNEQFL.

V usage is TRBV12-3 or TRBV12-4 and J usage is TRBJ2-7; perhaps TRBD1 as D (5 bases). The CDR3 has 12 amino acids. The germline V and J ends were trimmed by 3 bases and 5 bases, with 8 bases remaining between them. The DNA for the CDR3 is TGTGCCAGCAGTTTCTACAGGCACGAGCAGTACTTC. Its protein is CASSFYRHEQYF.

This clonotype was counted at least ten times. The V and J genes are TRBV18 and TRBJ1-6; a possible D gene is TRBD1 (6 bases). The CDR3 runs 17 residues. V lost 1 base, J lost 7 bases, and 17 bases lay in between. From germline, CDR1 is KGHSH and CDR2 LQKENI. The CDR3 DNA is TGTGCCAGCTCACCACTAGCGATCGACAGGCACAATTCACCCCTCCACTTT. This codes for CASSPLAIDRHNSPLHF.

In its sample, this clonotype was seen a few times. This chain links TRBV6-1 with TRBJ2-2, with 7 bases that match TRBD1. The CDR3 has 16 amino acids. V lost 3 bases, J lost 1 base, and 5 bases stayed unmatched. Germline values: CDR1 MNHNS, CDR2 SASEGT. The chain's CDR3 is CASSEWDSENTGELFF. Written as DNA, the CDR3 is TGTGCCAGCAGTGAGTGGGACAGTGAGAACACCGGGGAGCTGTTTTTT.

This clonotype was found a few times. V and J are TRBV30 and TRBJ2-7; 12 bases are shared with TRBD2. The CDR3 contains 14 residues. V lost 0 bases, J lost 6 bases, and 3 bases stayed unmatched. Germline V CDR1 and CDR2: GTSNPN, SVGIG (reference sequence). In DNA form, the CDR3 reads TGTGCCTGGAGTGTAGGACTAGCGGGATCCGAGCAGTACTTC. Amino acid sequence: CAWSVGLAGSEQYF. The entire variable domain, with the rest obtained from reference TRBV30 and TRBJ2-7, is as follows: SQTIHQWPATLVQPVGSPLSLECTVEGTSNPNLYWYRQAAGRGLQLLFYSVGIGQISSEVPQNLSASRPQDRQFILSSKKLLLSDSGFYLCAWSVGLAGSEQYFGPGTRLTVT.

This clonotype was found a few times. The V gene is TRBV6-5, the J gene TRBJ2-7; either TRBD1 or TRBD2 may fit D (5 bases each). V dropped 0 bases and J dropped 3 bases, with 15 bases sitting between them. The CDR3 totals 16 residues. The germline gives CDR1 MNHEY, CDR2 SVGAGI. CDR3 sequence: CASSYSKGTTHYEQYF. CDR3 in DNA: TGTGCCAGCAGTTACTCGAAAGGGACCACGCACTACGAGCAGTACTTC.

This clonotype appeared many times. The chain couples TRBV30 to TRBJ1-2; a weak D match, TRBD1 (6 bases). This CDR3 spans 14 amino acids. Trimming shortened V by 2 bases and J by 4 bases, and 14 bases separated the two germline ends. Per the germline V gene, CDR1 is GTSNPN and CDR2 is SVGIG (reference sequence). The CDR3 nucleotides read TGTGCCTGGAGTCGAAGAGGCAGGGGCTATGGCTACACCTTC. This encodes CAWSRRGRGYGYTF.

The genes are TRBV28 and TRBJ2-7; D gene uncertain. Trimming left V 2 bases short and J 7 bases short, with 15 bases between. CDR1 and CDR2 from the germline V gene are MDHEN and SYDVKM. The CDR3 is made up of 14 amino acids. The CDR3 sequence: CASSLQDPPGEQYF. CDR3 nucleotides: TGTGCCAGCAGTTTACAGGACCCTCCAGGAGAGCAGTACTTC.

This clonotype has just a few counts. This chain's CDR3 is CASSLALSGRGLTGELFF. For the CDR3, the DNA is TGCGCCAGCAGCTTGGCCCTTAGCGGGAGGGGTCTCACCGGGGAGCTGTTTTTT. The chain couples TRBV5-1 to TRBJ2-2; TRBD2 matches 11 bases. The V and J ends lost 0 bases and 4 bases, in that order; junction bases with no gene match: 8. The CDR3 has 18 amino acids. The germline V gene has CDR1 SGHRS and CDR2 YFSETQ.

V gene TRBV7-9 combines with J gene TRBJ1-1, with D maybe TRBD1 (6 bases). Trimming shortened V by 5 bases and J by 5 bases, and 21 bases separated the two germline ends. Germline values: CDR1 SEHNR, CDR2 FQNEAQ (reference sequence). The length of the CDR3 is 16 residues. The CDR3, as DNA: TGTGCCAGCAGCCACTTTGGTTCGGGGGCAAGAACTGAAGCTTTCTTT. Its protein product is CASSHFGSGARTEAFF.

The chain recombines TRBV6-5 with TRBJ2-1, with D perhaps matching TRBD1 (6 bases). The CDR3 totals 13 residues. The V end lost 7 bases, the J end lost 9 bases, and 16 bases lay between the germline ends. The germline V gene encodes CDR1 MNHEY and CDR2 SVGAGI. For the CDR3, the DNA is TGTGCCAGCACCCCGTTCAGGGGCACTGAGCAGTTCTTC. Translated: CASTPFRGTEQFF.

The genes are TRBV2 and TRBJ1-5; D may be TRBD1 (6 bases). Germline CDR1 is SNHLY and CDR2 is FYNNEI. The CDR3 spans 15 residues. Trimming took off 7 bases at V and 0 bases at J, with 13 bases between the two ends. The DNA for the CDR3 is TGTGCCAGCAAAGGGGGGTCTTATAGCAATCAGCCCCAGCATTTT. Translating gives CASKGGSYSNQPQHF.

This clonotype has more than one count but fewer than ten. The CDR3 loop reads CASSGQGLTETQYF. CDR3 DNA sequence: TGTGCCAGCTCGGGACAGGGGTTAACCGAGACCCAGTACTTC. V gene TRBV18 combines with J gene TRBJ2-5; 10 nucleotides match TRBD1. This CDR3 has 14 amino acids. Trimming at V came to 6 bases and at J to 5 bases, leaving 6 bases not matched to a gene. Germline lookup yields CDR1 KGHSH and CDR2 LQKENI.

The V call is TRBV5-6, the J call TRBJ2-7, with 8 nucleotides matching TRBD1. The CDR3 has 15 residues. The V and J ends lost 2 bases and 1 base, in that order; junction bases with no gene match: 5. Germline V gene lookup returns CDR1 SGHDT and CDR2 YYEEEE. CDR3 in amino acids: CASSFPGQASYEQYF. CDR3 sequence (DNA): TGTGCCAGCAGCTTTCCGGGACAGGCTTCCTACGAGCAGTACTTC.

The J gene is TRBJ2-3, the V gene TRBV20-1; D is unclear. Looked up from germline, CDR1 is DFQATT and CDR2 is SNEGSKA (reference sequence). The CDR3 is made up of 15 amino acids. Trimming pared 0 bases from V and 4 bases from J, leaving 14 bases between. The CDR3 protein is CSARDRARNADTQYF. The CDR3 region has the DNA TGCAGTGCTAGAGATAGGGCCCGGAATGCAGATACGCAGTATTTT.

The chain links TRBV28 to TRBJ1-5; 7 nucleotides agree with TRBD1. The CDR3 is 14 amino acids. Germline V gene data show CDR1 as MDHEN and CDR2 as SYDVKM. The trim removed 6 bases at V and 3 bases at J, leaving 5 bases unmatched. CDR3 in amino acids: CASRYDRANQPQHF. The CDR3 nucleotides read TGTGCCAGCAGATATGACAGGGCCAATCAGCCCCAGCATTTT.

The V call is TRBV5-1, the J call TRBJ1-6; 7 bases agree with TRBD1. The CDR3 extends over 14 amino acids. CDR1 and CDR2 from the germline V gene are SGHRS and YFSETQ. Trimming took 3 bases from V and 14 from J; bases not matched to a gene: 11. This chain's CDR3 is CASSSGTVLGALHF. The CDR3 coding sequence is TGCGCCAGCAGCTCAGGGACAGTCCTCGGGGCCCTCCACTTT.

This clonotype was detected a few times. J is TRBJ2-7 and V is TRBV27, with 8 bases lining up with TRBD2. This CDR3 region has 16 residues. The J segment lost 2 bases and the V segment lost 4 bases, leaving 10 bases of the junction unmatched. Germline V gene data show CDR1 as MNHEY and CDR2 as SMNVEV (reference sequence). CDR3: CASSSPGRAFPYEQYF. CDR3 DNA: TGTGCCAGCAGTTCCCCCGGGAGGGCCTTTCCCTACGAGCAGTACTTC.

The DNA of the CDR3 is TGTGCCAGCAGCTTAGTTGCGAGACTAGGAACCCACAATGAGCAGTTCTTC. It codes for CASSLVARLGTHNEQFF. V and J are TRBV7-2 and TRBJ2-1, with TRBD2 as a possible D gene (6 bases). CDR1 SGHTA and CDR2 FQGNSA come from the germline V gene. This CDR3 region has 17 residues. V lost 1 base to trimming and J lost 5 bases, with 18 bases between them. Variable domain in full (rest from reference TRBV7-2 and TRBJ2-1): GAGVSQSPSNKVTEKGKDVELRCDPISGHTALYWYRQSLGQGLEFLIYFQGNSAPDKSGLPSDRFSAERTGGSVSTLTIQRTQQEDSAVYLCASSLVARLGTHNEQFFGPGTRLTVL.

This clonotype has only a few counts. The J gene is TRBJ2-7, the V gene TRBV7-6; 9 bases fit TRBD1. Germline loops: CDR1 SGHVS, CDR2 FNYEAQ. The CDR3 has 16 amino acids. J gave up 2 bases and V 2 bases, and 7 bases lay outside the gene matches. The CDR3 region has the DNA TGTGCCAGCAGCTTACTCTCCGGGACAGGGCCCTACGAGCAGTACTTC. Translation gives CASSLLSGTGPYEQYF.